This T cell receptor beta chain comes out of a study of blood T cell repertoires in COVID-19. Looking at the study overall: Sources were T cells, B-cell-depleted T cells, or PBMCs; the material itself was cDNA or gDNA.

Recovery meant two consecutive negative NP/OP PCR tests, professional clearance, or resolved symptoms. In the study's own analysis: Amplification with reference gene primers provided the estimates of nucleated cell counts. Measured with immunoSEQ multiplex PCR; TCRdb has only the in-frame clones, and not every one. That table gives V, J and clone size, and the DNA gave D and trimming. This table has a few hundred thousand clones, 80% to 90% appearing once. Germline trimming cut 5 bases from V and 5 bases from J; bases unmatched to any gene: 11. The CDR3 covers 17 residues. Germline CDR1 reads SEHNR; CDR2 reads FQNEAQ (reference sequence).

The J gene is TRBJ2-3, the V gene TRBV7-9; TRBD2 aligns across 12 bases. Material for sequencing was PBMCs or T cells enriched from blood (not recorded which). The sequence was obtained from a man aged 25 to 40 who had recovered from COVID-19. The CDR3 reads CASSPARLAGAVDTQYF. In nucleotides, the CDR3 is TGTGCCAGCAGCCCGGCCCGACTAGCGGGAGCCGTAGATACGCAGTATTTT.